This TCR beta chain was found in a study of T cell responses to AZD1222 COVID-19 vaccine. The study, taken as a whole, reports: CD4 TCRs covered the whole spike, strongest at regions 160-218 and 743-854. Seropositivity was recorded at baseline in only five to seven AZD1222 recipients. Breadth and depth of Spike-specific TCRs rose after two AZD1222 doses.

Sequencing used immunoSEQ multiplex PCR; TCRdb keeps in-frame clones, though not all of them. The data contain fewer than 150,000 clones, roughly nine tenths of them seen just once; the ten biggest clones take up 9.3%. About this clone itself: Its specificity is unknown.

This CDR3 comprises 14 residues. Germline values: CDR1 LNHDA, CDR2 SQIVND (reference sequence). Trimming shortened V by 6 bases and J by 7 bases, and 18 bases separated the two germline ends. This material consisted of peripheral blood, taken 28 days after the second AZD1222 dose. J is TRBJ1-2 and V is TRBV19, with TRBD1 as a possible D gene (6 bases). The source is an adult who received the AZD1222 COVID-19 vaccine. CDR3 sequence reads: CASSLAAGASGYTF. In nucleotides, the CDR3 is TGTGCCAGTAGCTTGGCGGCGGGGGCTAGTGGCTACACCTTC. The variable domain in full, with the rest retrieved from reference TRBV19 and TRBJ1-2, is DGGITQSPKYLFRKEGQNVTLSCEQNLNHDAMYWYRQDPGQGLRLIYYSQIVNDFQKGDIAEGYSVSREKKESFPLTVTSAQKNPTAFYLCASSLAAGASGYTFGSGTRLTVV.